The 11 T cell receptor beta chains below all came from one sample that was sequenced in a study of OX40 agonist ivuxolimab in advanced cancers. Data came from immunoSEQ multiplex PCR; TCRdb stores just in-frame clones and leaves some out. The data contain approximately 33,000 clones, 90% of them singletons. The sample consisted of CD4+ or CD8+ T cells sorted from blood, taken in a trial of the OX40 agonist ivuxolimab. These receptors were taken from an adult with an advanced solid tumor such as melanoma, head and neck, liver or kidney cancer.

The genes are TRBV5-4 and TRBJ2-5; TRBD1 matches at 9 bases. TRBJ2-7 matches the DNA end more closely, so the J call is doubtful. CDR1 is SGHNT, CDR2 YYREEE, per germline (reference sequence). The CDR3 is 16 residues long. Here the CDR3 reads CASSSGQGWGVYEQYF. The CDR3 DNA sequence: TGTGCCAGCAGCTCGGGACAGGGATGGGGGGTATACGAGCAGTACTTC.

This chain joins TRBV5-1 and TRBJ2-1, with a tentative D call TRBD1 (5 bases). There are 14 residues in the CDR3. Trimming took 2 bases from V and 5 from J, leaving 11 bases between them. The germline gives CDR1 SGHRS, CDR2 YFSETQ. CDR3 sequence reads: CASSLWTSNNEQFF. The CDR3 DNA reads TGCGCCAGCAGCTTATGGACATCCAACAATGAGCAGTTCTTC.

The J gene is TRBJ1-2, the V gene TRBV9, with 11 bases identical to TRBD1. This CDR3 region has 16 residues. V lost 3 bases to trimming and J lost 4 bases; unmatched junction nucleotides: 8. The germline V gene has CDR1 SGDLS and CDR2 YYNGEE. CDR3 in amino acids: CASSDLGTGGGYGYTF. The CDR3 bases are TGTGCCAGCAGCGACCTAGGGACAGGGGGGGGCTATGGCTACACCTTC.

CDR3 in amino acids: CASPPDGISYEQYF. The CDR3 bases are TGTGCCAGCCCCCCGGACGGGATCTCCTACGAGCAGTACTTC. The chain has TRBV2 and TRBJ2-7, with D tentatively TRBD2 (5 bases). The germline V gene has CDR1 SNHLY and CDR2 FYNNEI. V lost 8 bases and J 0 bases, leaving 14 bases between the germline ends. The CDR3 runs to 14 residues.

V gene TRBV6-1 combines with J gene TRBJ1-5, with D perhaps matching TRBD1 (5 bases). The CDR3 is 13 amino acids. Germline CDR1 MNHNS, CDR2 SASEGT. V lost 8 bases to trimming and J lost 6 bases, with 14 bases between them. CDR3 in amino acids: CASAQGEVQPQHF. CDR3 nucleotides: TGTGCCAGCGCCCAGGGAGAGGTTCAGCCCCAGCATTTT.

This chain connects TRBV19 to TRBJ1-3, with D uncertain. V was cut by 8 bases and J by 0 bases, with 26 bases left in between. Germline V CDR1 and CDR2: LNHDA, SQIVND (reference sequence). The CDR3 sequence is 19 residues long. The chain's CDR3 is CASQLNPRSSGSSGNTIYF. In nucleotides, the CDR3 is TGTGCCAGTCAGCTTAACCCTCGGAGTTCGGGAAGCTCTGGAAACACCATATATTTT.

The chain employs TRBV30 and TRBJ1-4; 7 positions match TRBD1. The junction had 12 bases not matched to a gene; V was cut back by 5 bases and J by 6 bases. This CDR3 comprises 15 residues. Germline V CDR1 and CDR2: GTSNPN, SVGIG (reference sequence). CDR3 protein: CAWGAEGARYEKLFF. The DNA of the CDR3 is TGTGCCTGGGGGGCAGAGGGGGCGCGTTATGAAAAACTGTTTTTT.

The chain uses TRBV28 and TRBJ1-5; TRBD1 matches 8 bases. This CDR3 comprises 14 residues. The germline CDR1 and CDR2 sequences are MDHEN and SYDVKM. V lost 7 bases and J lost 0; bases outside the gene matches: 2. The chain's CDR3 is CASIGQGSNQPQHF. DNA for the CDR3: TGTGCCAGCATTGGACAGGGTAGCAATCAGCCCCAGCATTTT. Using reference TRBV28 and TRBJ1-5 for the parts outside the CDR3, the full variable domain is DVKVTQSSRYLVKRTGEKVFLECVQDMDHENMFWYRQDPGLGLRLIYFSYDVKMKEKGDIPEGYSVSREKKERFSLILESASTNQTSMYLCASIGQGSNQPQHFGDGTRLSIL.

The sample holds one count of this clone. The chain recombines TRBV7-9 with TRBJ1-1; 9 bases align to TRBD1. V dropped 1 base and J dropped 0; count of bases not matched to a gene: 9. Germline CDR1 and CDR2: SEHNR and FQNEAQ (reference sequence). The CDR3 spans 18 residues. CDR3 DNA sequence: TGTGCCAGCAGCTTAGGGACAGGGGAGGTCAGGATGAACACTGAAGCTTTCTTT. It codes for CASSLGTGEVRMNTEAFF.

This clone came up a few times. V is TRBV9 and J is TRBJ1-1; D is uncertain. Trimming took off 0 bases at V and 1 base at J, with 13 bases between the two ends. The germline V gene has CDR1 SGDLS and CDR2 YYNGEE. CDR3 length equals 16 residues. In DNA form, the CDR3 reads TGTGCCAGCAGCGTAGGGCAGAGGAGGCGGAACACTGAAGCTTTCTTT. It translates to CASSVGQRRRNTEAFF.

The V call is TRBV11-2, the J call TRBJ2-6; D perhaps matches TRBD2 (5 bases). V was cut by 1 base and J by 0 bases, with 10 bases left in between. Per the germline V gene, CDR1 is SGHAT and CDR2 is FQNNGV. CDR3 length: 17 residues. CDR3: CASSLGAAVSGANVLTF. In DNA form, the CDR3 reads TGTGCCAGCAGCTTAGGAGCGGCGGTCTCTGGGGCCAACGTCCTGACTTTC.